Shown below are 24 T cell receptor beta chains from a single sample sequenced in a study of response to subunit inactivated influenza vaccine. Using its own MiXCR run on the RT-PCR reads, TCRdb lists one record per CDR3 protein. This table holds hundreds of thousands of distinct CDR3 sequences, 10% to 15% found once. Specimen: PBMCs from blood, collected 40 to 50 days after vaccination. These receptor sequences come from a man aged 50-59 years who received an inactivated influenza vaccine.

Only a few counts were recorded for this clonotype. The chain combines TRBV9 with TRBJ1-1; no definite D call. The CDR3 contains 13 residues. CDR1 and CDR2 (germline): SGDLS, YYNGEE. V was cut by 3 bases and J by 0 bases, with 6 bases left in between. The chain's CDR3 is CASSAYMNTEAFF. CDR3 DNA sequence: TGTGCCAGCAGCGCCTACATGAACACTGAAGCTTTCTTT.

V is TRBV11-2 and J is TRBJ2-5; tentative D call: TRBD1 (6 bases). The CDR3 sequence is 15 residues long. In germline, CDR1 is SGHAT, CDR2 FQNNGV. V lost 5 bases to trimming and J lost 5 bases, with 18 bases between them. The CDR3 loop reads CASSTRQEWVETQYF. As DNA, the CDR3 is TGTGCCAGCAGCACCCGACAGGAGTGGGTGGAGACCCAGTACTTC.

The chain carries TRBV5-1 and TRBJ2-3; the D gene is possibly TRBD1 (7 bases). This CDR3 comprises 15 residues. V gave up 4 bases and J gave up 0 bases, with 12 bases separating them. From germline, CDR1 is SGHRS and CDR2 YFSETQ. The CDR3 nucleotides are TGCGCCAGCAGCGAGACAGGGACTAGCACAGATACGCAGTATTTT. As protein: CASSETGTSTDTQYF.

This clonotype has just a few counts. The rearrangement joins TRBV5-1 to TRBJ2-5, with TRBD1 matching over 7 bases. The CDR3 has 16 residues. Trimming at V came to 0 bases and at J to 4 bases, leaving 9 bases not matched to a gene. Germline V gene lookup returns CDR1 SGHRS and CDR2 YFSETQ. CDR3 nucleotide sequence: TGCGCCAGCAGCTTGGCCGTAGGGACAGCGGTAGAGACCCAGTACTTC. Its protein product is CASSLAVGTAVETQYF.

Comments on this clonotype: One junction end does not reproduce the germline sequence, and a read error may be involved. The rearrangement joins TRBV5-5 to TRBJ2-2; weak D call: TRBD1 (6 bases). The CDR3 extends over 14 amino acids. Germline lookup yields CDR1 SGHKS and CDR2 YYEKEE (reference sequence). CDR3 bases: TGTGCCAGCAGGCAGGGGTCGGTCACCGGGGAGCTGCTTTTT. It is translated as CASRQGSVTGELLF.

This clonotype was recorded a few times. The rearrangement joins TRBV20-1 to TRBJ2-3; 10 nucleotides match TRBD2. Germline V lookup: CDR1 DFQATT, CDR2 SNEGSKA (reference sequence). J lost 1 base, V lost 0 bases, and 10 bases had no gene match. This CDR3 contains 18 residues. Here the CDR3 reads CSAREVSGRASGTDTQYF. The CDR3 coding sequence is TGCAGTGCTAGAGAAGTGAGCGGGAGGGCATCGGGCACAGATACGCAGTATTTT.

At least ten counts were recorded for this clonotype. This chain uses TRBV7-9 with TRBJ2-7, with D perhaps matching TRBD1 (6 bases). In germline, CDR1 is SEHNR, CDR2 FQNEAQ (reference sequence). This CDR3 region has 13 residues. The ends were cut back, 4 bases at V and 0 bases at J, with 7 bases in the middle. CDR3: CASSSGVSYEQYF. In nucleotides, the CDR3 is TGTGCCAGCAGCTCAGGGGTCTCCTACGAGCAGTACTTC.

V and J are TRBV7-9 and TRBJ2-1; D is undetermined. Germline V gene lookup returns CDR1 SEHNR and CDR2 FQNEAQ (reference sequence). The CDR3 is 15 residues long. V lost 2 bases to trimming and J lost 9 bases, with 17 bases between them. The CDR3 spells CASSLTRVAQSEQFF. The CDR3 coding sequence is TGTGCCAGCAGCTTAACTCGGGTAGCCCAGAGTGAGCAGTTCTTC.

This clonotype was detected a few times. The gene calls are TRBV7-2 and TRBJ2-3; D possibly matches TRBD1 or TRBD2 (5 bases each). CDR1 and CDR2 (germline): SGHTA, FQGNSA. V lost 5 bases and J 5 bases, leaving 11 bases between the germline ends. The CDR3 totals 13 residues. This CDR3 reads CASSPSGGDTQYF. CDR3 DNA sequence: TGTGCCAGCAGCCCTAGTGGGGGAGATACGCAGTATTTT.

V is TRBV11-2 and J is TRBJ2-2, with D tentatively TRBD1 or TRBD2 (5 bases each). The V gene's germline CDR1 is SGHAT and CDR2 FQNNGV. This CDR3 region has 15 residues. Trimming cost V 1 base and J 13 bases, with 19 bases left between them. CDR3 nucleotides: TGTGCCAGCAGCTTAGTGGGACCCGCACAAAGGGTGCTGTTTTTT. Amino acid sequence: CASSLVGPAQRVLFF.

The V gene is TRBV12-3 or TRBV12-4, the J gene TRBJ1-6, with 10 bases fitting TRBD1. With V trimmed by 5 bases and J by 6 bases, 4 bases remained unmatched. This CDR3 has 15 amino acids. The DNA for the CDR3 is TGTGCCAGCAGTACCCGGACAGGGGGTAATTCACCCCTCCACTTT. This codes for CASSTRTGGNSPLHF.

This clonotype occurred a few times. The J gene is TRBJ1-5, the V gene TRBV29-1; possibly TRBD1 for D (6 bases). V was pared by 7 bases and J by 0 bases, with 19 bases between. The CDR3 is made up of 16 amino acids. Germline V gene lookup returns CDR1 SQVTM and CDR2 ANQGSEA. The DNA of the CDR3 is TGCAGCGCCCTGGGGGCGGGACAATATAGCAATCAGCCCCAGCATTTT. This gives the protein CSALGAGQYSNQPQHF. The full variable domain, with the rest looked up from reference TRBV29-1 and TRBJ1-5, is SAVISQKPSRDICQRGTSLTIQCQVDSQVTMMFWYRQQPGQSLTLIATANQGSEATYESGFVIDKFPISRPNLTFSTLTVSNMSPEDSSIYLCSALGAGQYSNQPQHFGDGTRLSIL.

The CDR3 sequence: CASSKGAYGNPLGTQYF. The CDR3 nucleotides read TGTGCCAGCAGCAAAGGGGCGTACGGGAACCCGTTAGGGACCCAGTACTTC. The rearrangement links TRBV21-1 to TRBJ2-5; no check of the table's D call, TRBD1, against the DNA was made. TRBV21-1 is annotated as a pseudogene. The length of the CDR3 is 17 residues.

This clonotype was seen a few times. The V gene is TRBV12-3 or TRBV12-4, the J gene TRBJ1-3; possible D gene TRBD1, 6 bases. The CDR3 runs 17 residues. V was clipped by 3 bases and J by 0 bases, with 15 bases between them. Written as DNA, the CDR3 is TGTGCCAGCAGTTTGGGACACCTGGTTGGCTCTGGAAACACCATATATTTT. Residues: CASSLGHLVGSGNTIYF.

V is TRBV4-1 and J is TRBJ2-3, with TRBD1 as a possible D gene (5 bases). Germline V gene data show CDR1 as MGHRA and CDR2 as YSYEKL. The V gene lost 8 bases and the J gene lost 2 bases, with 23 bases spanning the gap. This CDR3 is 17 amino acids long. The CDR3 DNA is TGCGCCAGCCCCAAAGGGGTCGAAGACCTCTACACAGATACGCAGTATTTT. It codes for CASPKGVEDLYTDTQYF.

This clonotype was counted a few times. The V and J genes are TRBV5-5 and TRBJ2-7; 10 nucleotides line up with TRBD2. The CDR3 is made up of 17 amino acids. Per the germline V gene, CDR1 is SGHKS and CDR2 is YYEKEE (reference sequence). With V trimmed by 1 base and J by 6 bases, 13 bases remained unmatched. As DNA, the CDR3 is TGTGCCAGCAGCTTGACTAGCGGGAACTACCAGGACATCGAGCAGTACTTC. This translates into CASSLTSGNYQDIEQYF.

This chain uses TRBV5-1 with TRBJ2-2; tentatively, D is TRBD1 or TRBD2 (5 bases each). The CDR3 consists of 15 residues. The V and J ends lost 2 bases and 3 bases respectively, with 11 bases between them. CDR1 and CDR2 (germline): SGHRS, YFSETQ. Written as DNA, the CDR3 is TGCGCCAGCAGCTTCGGGGCCTCGGACACCGGGGAGCTGTTTTTT. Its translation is CASSFGASDTGELFF.

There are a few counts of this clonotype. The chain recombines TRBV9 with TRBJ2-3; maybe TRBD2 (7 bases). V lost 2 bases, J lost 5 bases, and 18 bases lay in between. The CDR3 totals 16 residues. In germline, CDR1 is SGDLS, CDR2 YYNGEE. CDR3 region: CASSVPKWGGRDTQYF. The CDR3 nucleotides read TGTGCCAGCAGCGTCCCTAAATGGGGGGGCCGAGATACGCAGTATTTT.

The DNA for the CDR3 is TGTGCCAGCACCCCGGACAGTTACAATGAGCAGTTCTTC. It specifies CASTPDSYNEQFF. The genes are TRBV7-8 and TRBJ2-1, with D maybe TRBD1 (6 bases). The CDR3 is 13 residues long. Trimming removed 7 bases from V and 4 bases from J, with 11 bases in between. Per the germline V gene, CDR1 is SGHVS and CDR2 is FQNEAQ. Together with reference TRBV7-8 and TRBJ2-1, the CDR3 gives the full variable domain: GAGVSQSPRYKVAKRGQDVALRCDPISGHVSLFWYQQALGQGPEFLTYFQNEAQLDKSGLPSDRFFAERPEGSVSTLKIQRTQQEDSAVYLCASTPDSYNEQFFGPGTRLTVL.

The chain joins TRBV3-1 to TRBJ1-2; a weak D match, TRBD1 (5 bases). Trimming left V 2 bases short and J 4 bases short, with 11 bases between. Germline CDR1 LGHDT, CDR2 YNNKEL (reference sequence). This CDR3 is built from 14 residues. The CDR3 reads CASSQREGPYGYTF. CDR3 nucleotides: TGTGCCAGCAGCCAAAGAGAGGGGCCCTATGGCTACACCTTC.

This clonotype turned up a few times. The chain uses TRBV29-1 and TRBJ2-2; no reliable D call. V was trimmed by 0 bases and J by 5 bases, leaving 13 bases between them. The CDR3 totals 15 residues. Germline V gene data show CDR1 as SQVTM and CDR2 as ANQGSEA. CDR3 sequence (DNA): TGCAGCGTTGAAGATCGGTCTAGAAGTACCGGGGAGCTGTTTTTT. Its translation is CSVEDRSRSTGELFF.

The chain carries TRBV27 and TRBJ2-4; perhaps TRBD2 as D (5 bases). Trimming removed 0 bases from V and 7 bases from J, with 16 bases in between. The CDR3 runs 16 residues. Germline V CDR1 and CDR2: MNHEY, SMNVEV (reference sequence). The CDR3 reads CASSLSVPSGVNIQYF. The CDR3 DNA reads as TGTGCCAGCAGTTTATCGGTCCCCTCCGGGGTTAACATTCAGTACTTC.

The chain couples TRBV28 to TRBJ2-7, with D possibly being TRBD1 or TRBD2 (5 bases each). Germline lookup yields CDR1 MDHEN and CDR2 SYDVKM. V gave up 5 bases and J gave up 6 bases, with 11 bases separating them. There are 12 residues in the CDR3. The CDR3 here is CASSPDGAEQYF. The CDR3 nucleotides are TGTGCCAGCAGTCCGGACGGGGCCGAGCAGTACTTC.

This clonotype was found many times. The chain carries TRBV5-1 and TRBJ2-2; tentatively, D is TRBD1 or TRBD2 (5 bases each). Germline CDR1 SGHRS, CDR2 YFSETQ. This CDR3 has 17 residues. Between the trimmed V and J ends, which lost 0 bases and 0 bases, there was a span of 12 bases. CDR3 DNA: TGCGCCAGCAGCTTGGGACCGGGACGGACGAACACCGGGGAGCTGTTTTTT. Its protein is CASSLGPGRTNTGELFF.